Shown below are 27 T cell receptor beta chains from a single sample sequenced in a study of blood T cell repertoires in COVID-19. Assay: immunoSEQ multiplex PCR; the TCRdb copy retains only in-frame clones and omits some. The sample consists of roughly 100,000 clones, roughly 80% of them appearing once. The sequenced sample consisted of peripheral blood. The receptor source for this set is a woman at least 80 years old with acute or convalescent COVID-19.

This clone appeared a single time. The J gene is TRBJ2-2, the V gene TRBV18; D remains unclear. Germline lookup yields CDR1 KGHSH and CDR2 LQKENI. Trimming took off 0 bases at V and 4 bases at J, with 6 bases between the two ends. This CDR3 contains 14 residues. The CDR3 protein is CASSPPVSTGELFF. Here the CDR3 DNA reads TGTGCCAGCTCACCACCGGTCAGCACCGGGGAGCTGTTTTTT.

J is TRBJ1-1 and V is TRBV5-6, with 9 bases that match TRBD1. J lost 3 bases, V lost 4 bases, and 7 bases had no gene match. CDR3 length: 15 amino acids. Per the germline V gene, CDR1 is SGHDT and CDR2 is YYEEEE. The CDR3, as DNA: TGTGCCAGCAGCCTAAACCGGGACAGGGACACTGAAGCTTTCTTT. Translating it yields CASSLNRDRDTEAFF.

V gene TRBV18 combines with J gene TRBJ2-1; 7 bases line up with TRBD2. Germline lookup yields CDR1 KGHSH and CDR2 LQKENI. V trimming: 3 bases; J trimming: 6 bases; junction bases outside the gene matches: 8. The CDR3 contains 15 residues. CDR3 protein: CASSPGLAALNEQFF. CDR3 sequence (DNA): TGTGCCAGCTCACCGGGGCTAGCGGCCCTCAATGAGCAGTTCTTC.

V and J are TRBV3-1 (or the pseudogene TRBV3-2) and TRBJ2-6; TRBD1 might be the D (6 bases). Per the germline V gene, CDR1 is LGHDT and CDR2 is YNNKEL (reference sequence). V was pared by 4 bases and J by 0 bases, with 19 bases between. This CDR3 has 19 residues. DNA for the CDR3: TGTGCCAGCAGCCGGGGACGGACAGCTGGACCCTCTGGGGCCAACGTCCTGACTTTC. It encodes CASSRGRTAGPSGANVLTF.

This chain uses TRBV7-2 with TRBJ1-1; unclear D gene. The CDR3 consists of 14 residues. Germline CDR1 and CDR2: SGHTA and FQGNSA. V gave up 5 bases and J gave up 4 bases, with 14 bases separating them. The CDR3 sequence: CASSIPGFGTEAFF. CDR3 bases: TGTGCCAGCAGCATTCCAGGTTTCGGCACTGAAGCTTTCTTT.

This chain links TRBV9 with TRBJ2-3, with D possibly being TRBD2 (6 bases). Germline V gives CDR1 SGDLS, CDR2 YYNGEE. The CDR3 totals 14 residues. V was clipped by 0 bases and J by 1 base, with 6 bases between them. CDR3 residues: CASSVASGTDTQYF. The CDR3 nucleotides read TGTGCCAGCAGCGTAGCTAGCGGCACAGATACGCAGTATTTT.

This clone was seen more than once but under ten times. The chain links TRBV19 to TRBJ2-3, with D possibly TRBD2 on 5 matching bases. V dropped 5 bases and J dropped 5 bases, with 8 bases sitting between them. The length of the CDR3 is 12 residues. Germline V gene sequence: CDR1 LNHDA, CDR2 SQIVND (reference sequence). CDR3 coding DNA: TGTGCCAGTAGTCCCCGGGGAGATACGCAGTATTTT. Protein: CASSPRGDTQYF.

The chain links TRBV18 to TRBJ1-2; TRBD1 is a possible D gene (5 bases). This CDR3 has 14 amino acids. Trimming stripped 2 bases from V and 7 bases from J, with 14 bases between. The germline CDR1 and CDR2 sequences are KGHSH and LQKENI. The CDR3 nucleotides read TGTGCCAGCTCACCAGGGGTGTCAGGGTCTGGCTACACCTTC. Translation: CASSPGVSGSGYTF.

The J gene is TRBJ2-5, the V gene TRBV2, with a tentative D call TRBD1 (6 bases). The CDR3 totals 13 residues. CDR1 and CDR2 (germline): SNHLY, FYNNEI. V was cut by 6 bases and J by 4 bases, with 12 bases left in between. As DNA, the CDR3 is TGTGCCAGCAGGAGGGGGAGCGGAGAGACCCAGTACTTC. Its translation is CASRRGSGETQYF.

V and J are TRBV5-1 and TRBJ2-3, with 12 bases that match TRBD1. The germline CDR1 and CDR2 sequences are SGHRS and YFSETQ. V dropped 4 bases and J dropped 0; count of bases not matched to a gene: 3. This CDR3 has 16 residues. For the CDR3, the DNA is TGCGCCAGCAGCGCCGGGACAGGGGGCAGCACAGATACGCAGTATTTT. This codes for CASSAGTGGSTDTQYF.

The V and J genes are TRBV4-3 and TRBJ2-5; 10 bases line up with TRBD2. V shed 0 bases, J shed 4 bases, and the junction held 8 bases outside the gene matches. CDR1 is LGHNA, CDR2 YSLEER, per germline. This CDR3 spans 17 amino acids. The CDR3 DNA is TGCGCCAGCAGCCAAGAAGCGAGCGGGAGGGGCGGAGAGACCCAGTACTTC. Translation gives CASSQEASGRGGETQYF.

This clone occurred once. This chain connects TRBV2 to TRBJ1-5, with TRBD1 as a possible D gene (6 bases). Deletions cut 6 bases from V and 6 bases from J, with 12 bases between. Germline CDR1 reads SNHLY; CDR2 reads FYNNEI. CDR3 size: 13 residues. The CDR3 is CASRPDRFQPQHF. Here the CDR3 DNA reads TGTGCCAGCAGACCCGACAGGTTTCAGCCCCAGCATTTT.

The rearrangement links TRBV28 to TRBJ2-2; D not certain. With 3 bases removed from V and 6 bases from J, the gap between germline ends came to 11 bases. This CDR3 is 14 amino acids long. Germline CDR1 MDHEN, CDR2 SYDVKM. DNA of the CDR3: TGTGCCAGCAGTTTCTCGGTTCAGGCCGGGGAGCTGTTTTTT. Translating it yields CASSFSVQAGELFF.

V gene TRBV10-3 combines with J gene TRBJ2-5; D is ambiguous. This CDR3 region has 13 residues. Germline lookup yields CDR1 ENHRY and CDR2 SYGVKD. The V end lost 8 bases, the J end lost 0 bases, and 10 bases lay between the germline ends. The CDR3 DNA follows: TGTGCCATCGGGCGAACGTACCAAGAGACCCAGTACTTC. This gives the protein CAIGRTYQETQYF.

The V and J genes are TRBV6-5 and TRBJ2-1, with D possibly TRBD2 on 6 matching bases. Trimming stripped 7 bases from V and 5 bases from J, with 15 bases between. There are 14 residues in the CDR3. Germline values: CDR1 MNHEY, CDR2 SVGAGI. The CDR3 region has the DNA TGTGCCAGCACACGTCGGGGGATCCACAATGAGCAGTTCTTC. Translation gives CASTRRGIHNEQFF.

The chain recombines TRBV19 with TRBJ1-4; no clear D gene. V gave up 5 bases and J gave up 10 bases, with 20 bases separating them. In germline, CDR1 is LNHDA, CDR2 SQIVND (reference sequence). The CDR3 loop spans 15 amino acids. CDR3 DNA sequence: TGTGCCAGTAGTCCGAGGACCGGGGTTGAGGCAAAACTGTTTTTT. As protein: CASSPRTGVEAKLFF. Full variable domain (remainder filled in from reference TRBV19 and TRBJ1-4): DGGITQSPKYLFRKEGQNVTLSCEQNLNHDAMYWYRQDPGQGLRLIYYSQIVNDFQKGDIAEGYSVSREKKESFPLTVTSAQKNPTAFYLCASSPRTGVEAKLFFGSGTQLSVL.

The chain has TRBV11-2 and TRBJ1-1; D gene unclear. The V and J ends lost 3 bases and 4 bases respectively, with 9 bases between them. This CDR3 region has 13 residues. The germline CDR1 and CDR2 sequences are SGHAT and FQNNGV. CDR3 sequence: CASSFGRGTEAFF. The CDR3 nucleotides are TGTGCCAGCAGCTTCGGACGGGGCACTGAAGCTTTCTTT. The whole variable domain, remainder taken from reference TRBV11-2 and TRBJ1-1, is EAGVAQSPRYKIIEKRQSVAFWCNPISGHATLYWYQQILGQGPKLLIQFQNNGVVDDSQLPKDRFSAERLKGVDSTLKIQPAKLEDSAVYLCASSFGRGTEAFFGQGTRLTVV.

The J gene is TRBJ2-1, the V gene TRBV19; no firm D call. The V end was cut by 10 bases, the J end by 0 bases, with 13 bases between. Germline V gives CDR1 LNHDA, CDR2 SQIVND (reference sequence). The CDR3 length is 14 residues. The CDR3 here is CATSLGSSYNEQFF. CDR3 DNA sequence: TGTGCCACCTCCCTTGGTAGCTCCTACAATGAGCAGTTCTTC.

This clone was recorded a few times. This chain joins TRBV11-2 and TRBJ2-1; 11 bases align to TRBD1. CDR3 length equals 15 residues. Germline V lookup: CDR1 SGHAT, CDR2 FQNNGV. The V segment lost 4 bases and the J segment 3 bases; nucleotides outside the gene matches: 2. CDR3 sequence: CASSSGTGGYNEQFF. The CDR3 nucleotides are TGTGCCAGCAGCTCCGGGACAGGGGGCTACAATGAGCAGTTCTTC.

The V and J genes are TRBV29-1 and TRBJ1-2; D possibly corresponds to TRBD1 (5 bases). Deletions cut 4 bases from V and 6 bases from J, with 9 bases between. This CDR3 spans 11 amino acids. Per germline, CDR1 SQVTM and CDR2 ANQGSEA. The CDR3 loop reads CSVGQTDGYTF. The CDR3 bases are TGCAGCGTTGGACAGACCGATGGCTACACCTTC.

This rearrangement joins TRBV19 to TRBJ1-5; a weak D match, TRBD1 (6 bases). The V and J ends lost 3 bases and 4 bases respectively, with 10 bases between them. CDR1 and CDR2 from the germline V gene are LNHDA and SQIVND (reference sequence). The CDR3 has 14 residues. CDR3 residues: CASSIGGANQPQHF. DNA for the CDR3: TGTGCCAGTAGTATCGGGGGGGCGAATCAGCCCCAGCATTTT.

The V and J genes are TRBV7-2 and TRBJ2-2; tentatively, D is TRBD2 (5 bases). The CDR3 is 14 residues long. Germline assignment: CDR1 SGHTA and CDR2 FQGNSA. Trimming took off 3 bases at V and 6 bases at J, with 11 bases between the two ends. The CDR3: CASSFSDGAGELFF. The CDR3 bases are TGTGCCAGCAGCTTTAGCGACGGGGCCGGGGAGCTGTTTTTT.

For the CDR3, the DNA is TGCGCCAGCAGCCCTCAGGGAGGAACTGGGGCCAACGTCCTGACTTTC. Protein: CASSPQGGTGANVLTF. The rearrangement uses TRBV5-1 and TRBJ2-6; D possibly corresponds to TRBD2 (6 bases). Per germline, CDR1 SGHRS and CDR2 YFSETQ. The germline V and J ends were trimmed by 4 bases and 2 bases, with 13 bases remaining between them. There are 16 residues in the CDR3.

The chain links TRBV13 to TRBJ2-1; TRBD1 matches at 10 bases. Germline trimming cut 5 bases from V and 8 bases from J; bases unmatched to any gene: 9. The CDR3 runs 15 residues. The V gene's germline CDR1 is PRHDT and CDR2 FYEKMQ (reference sequence). CDR3 in amino acids: CASSPPRDRGYEQFF. For the CDR3, the DNA is TGTGCCAGCAGCCCCCCCCGGGACAGGGGATATGAGCAGTTCTTC.

J is TRBJ1-6 and V is TRBV5-6; 10 nucleotides agree with TRBD1. CDR3 length equals 15 residues. CDR1 and CDR2 from the germline V gene are SGHDT and YYEEEE. Unmatched junction bases numbered 5, after V lost 1 base and J lost 10 bases. This CDR3 is CASSLTGTGESPLHF. The CDR3 nucleotides are TGTGCCAGCAGCTTGACCGGGACAGGGGAATCACCCCTCCACTTT.

The chain combines TRBV9 with TRBJ2-7, with 11 nucleotides matching TRBD1. Germline V gene data show CDR1 as SGDLS and CDR2 as YYNGEE. This CDR3 is built from 16 residues. Trimming cost V 3 bases and J 1 base; bases outside gene matches: 6. The CDR3 region is CASSAWDRGGSYEQYF. The CDR3 nucleotides read TGTGCCAGCAGCGCCTGGGACAGGGGGGGATCCTACGAGCAGTACTTC.

The chain joins TRBV11-2 to TRBJ2-1; D may be TRBD2 (6 bases). The germline V and J ends were trimmed by 5 bases and 5 bases, with 13 bases remaining between them. The CDR3 runs to 14 residues. Germline values: CDR1 SGHAT, CDR2 FQNNGV. For the CDR3, the DNA is TGTGCCAGCAGCCGCTTCGCGGGGAACAATGAGCAGTTCTTC. This gives the protein CASSRFAGNNEQFF. The complete variable domain, with remaining parts taken from reference TRBV11-2 and TRBJ2-1, reads EAGVAQSPRYKIIEKRQSVAFWCNPISGHATLYWYQQILGQGPKLLIQFQNNGVVDDSQLPKDRFSAERLKGVDSTLKIQPAKLEDSAVYLCASSRFAGNNEQFFGPGTRLTVL.